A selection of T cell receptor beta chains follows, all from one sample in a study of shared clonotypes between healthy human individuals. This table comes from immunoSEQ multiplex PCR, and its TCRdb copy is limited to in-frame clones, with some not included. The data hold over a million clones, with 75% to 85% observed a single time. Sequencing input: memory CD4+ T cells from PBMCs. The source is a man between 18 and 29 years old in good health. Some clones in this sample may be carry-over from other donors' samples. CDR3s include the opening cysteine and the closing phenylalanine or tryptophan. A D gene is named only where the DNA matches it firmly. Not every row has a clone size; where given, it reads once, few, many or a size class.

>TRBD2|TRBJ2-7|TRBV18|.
CASSEPGGPGGEQYF
TGTGCCAGCTCCGAACCGGGGGGGCCCGGGGGAGAGCAGTACTTC
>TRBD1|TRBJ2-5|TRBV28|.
CASSDRGEGKKETQYF
TGTGCCAGCAGCGACAGGGGCGAAGGGAAAAAAGAGACCCAGTACTTC
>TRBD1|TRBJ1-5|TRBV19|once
CASRDNRDRVYQPQHF
TGTGCCAGTAGGGACAACCGGGACAGGGTATATCAGCCCCAGCATTTT
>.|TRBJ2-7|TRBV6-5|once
CASRRDSYYEQYF
TGTGCCAGCAGACGGGACTCCTATTACGAGCAGTACTTC
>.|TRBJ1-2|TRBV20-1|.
CSAPPLTF
TGCAGTGCTCCCCCCCTCACCTTC
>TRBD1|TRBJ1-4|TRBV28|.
CASSSPGQDEKLFF
TGTGCCAGCAGTTCTCCGGGACAGGATGAAAAACTGTTTTTT
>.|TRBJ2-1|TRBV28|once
CASTRLGGGVSNEQFF
TGTGCCAGCACCCGGTTAGGGGGAGGGGTGAGCAATGAGCAGTTCTTC
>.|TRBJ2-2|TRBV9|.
CASSVGVGPGELFF
TGTGCCAGCAGCGTAGGAGTTGGTCCCGGGGAGCTGTTTTTT
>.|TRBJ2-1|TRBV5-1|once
CASSLERGLGFF
TGCGCCAGCAGCTTGGAGAGGGGCTTGGGGTTCTTC
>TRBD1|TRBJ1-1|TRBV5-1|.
CASHETGSPTEAFF
TGCGCCAGCCATGAGACAGGGAGTCCCACTGAAGCTTTCTTT
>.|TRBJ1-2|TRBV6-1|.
CASSERADFNYGYTF
TGTGCCAGCAGTGAAAGGGCAGACTTTAACTATGGCTACACCTTC
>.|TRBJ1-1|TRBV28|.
CASSYPGDTEAFF
TGTGCCAGCAGCTACCCGGGGGACACTGAAGCTTTCTTT
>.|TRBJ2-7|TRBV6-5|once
CASSYSRSRGYEQYF
TGTGCCAGCAGTTACTCGAGGAGTCGCGGTTACGAGCAGTACTTC
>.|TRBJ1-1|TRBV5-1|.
CASRSRADTEAFF
TGCGCCAGCAGGAGCAGGGCCGACACTGAAGCTTTCTTT
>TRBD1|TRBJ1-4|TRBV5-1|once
CASSKGTGVVNEKLFF
TGCGCCAGCAGCAAAGGGACAGGGGTCGTGAATGAAAAACTGTTTTTT
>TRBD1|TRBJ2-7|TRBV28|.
CATTGDRYEQYF
TGTGCCACCACAGGGGACCGTTACGAGCAGTACTTC
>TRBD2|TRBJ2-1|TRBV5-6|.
CASSSGLAASSYNEQFF
TGTGCCAGCAGCTCCGGACTAGCGGCTAGCTCCTACAATGAGCAGTTCTTC
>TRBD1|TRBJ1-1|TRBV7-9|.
CASSPGDRGNPEAFF
TGTGCCAGCAGCCCGGGGGACAGGGGGAATCCTGAAGCTTTCTTT
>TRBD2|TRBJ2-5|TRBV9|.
CASSPQASGFAETQYF
TGTGCCAGCAGCCCGCAAGCTAGCGGGTTCGCTGAGACCCAGTACTTC
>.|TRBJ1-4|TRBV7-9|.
CASTPVAGNEKLFF
TGTGCCAGCACCCCCGTGGCGGGAAATGAAAAACTGTTTTTT
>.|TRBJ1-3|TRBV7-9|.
CASSDPEGSGNTIYF
TGTGCCAGCAGTGACCCCGAGGGCTCTGGAAACACCATATATTTT
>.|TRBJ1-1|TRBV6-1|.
CASSPRASMNTEAFF
TGTGCCAGCAGTCCTCGGGCCTCAATGAACACTGAAGCTTTCTTT
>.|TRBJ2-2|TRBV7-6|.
CASSLATAPANTGELFF
TGTGCCAGCAGCTTAGCGACAGCCCCCGCGAACACCGGGGAGCTGTTTTTT
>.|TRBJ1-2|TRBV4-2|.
CASSQEAAGYGYTF
TGTGCCAGCAGCCAAGAGGCCGCCGGCTATGGCTACACCTTC
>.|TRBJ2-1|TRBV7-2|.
CASSIQGYNEQFF
TGTGCCAGCAGTATACAGGGATACAATGAGCAGTTCTTC